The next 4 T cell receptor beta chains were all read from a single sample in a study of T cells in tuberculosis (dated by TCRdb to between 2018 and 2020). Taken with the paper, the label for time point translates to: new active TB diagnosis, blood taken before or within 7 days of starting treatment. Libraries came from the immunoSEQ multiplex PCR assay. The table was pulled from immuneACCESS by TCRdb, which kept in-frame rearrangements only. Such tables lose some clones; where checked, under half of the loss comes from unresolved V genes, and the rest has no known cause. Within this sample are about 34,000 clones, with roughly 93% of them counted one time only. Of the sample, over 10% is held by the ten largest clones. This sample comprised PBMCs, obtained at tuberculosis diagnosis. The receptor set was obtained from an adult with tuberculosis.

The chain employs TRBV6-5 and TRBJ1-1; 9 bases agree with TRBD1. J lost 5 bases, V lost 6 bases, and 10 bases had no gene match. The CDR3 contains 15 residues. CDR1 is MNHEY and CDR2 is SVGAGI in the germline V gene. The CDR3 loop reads CASRGQGSGGTEAFF. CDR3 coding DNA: TGTGCCAGCAGGGGACAGGGTTCGGGAGGGACTGAAGCTTTCTTT.

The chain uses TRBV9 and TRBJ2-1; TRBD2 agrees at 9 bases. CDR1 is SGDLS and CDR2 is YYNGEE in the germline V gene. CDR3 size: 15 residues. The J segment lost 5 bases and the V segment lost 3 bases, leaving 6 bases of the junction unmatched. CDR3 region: CASSAAGGPHNEQFF. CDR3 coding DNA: TGTGCCAGCAGCGCCGCGGGGGGGCCTCACAATGAGCAGTTCTTC.

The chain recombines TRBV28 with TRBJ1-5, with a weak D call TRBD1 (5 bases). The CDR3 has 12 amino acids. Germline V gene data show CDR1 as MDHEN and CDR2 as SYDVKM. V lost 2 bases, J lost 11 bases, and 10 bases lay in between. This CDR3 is CASSLQGMAQHF. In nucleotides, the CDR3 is TGTGCCAGCAGTTTACAGGGTATGGCCCAGCATTTT.

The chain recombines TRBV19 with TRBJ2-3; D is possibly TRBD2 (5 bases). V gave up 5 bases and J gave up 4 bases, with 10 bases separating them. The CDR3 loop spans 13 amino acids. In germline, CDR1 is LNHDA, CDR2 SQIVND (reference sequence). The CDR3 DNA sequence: TGTGCCAGTAGTTGGCGGGTCTCAGATACGCAGTATTTT. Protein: CASSWRVSDTQYF.